There are many counts of the clone carrying this T cell receptor (beta chain). The antigen remains undetermined. For the diagnoses, clinical symptoms, serum thyroxine and TRAb, thyroid ultrasound and orbital computed tomography were used. Around 10 ml fresh peripheral blood yielded the PBMCs. Germline CDR1 and CDR2: SGHRS and YFSETQ. V was shortened by 4 bases and J by 5 bases, with 16 bases between the two germline ends. The CDR3 consists of 14 residues. Amplification of TCR beta CDR3 regions used RNA as the template. Researchers ran a first-round RT-PCR on the TCR CDR3 using the HTBI primer set. Each CDR3 protein gets one entry after TCRdb re-called the multiplex PCR reads with MiXCR. Among around 380,000 distinct CDR3 sequences, 13% were seen once, and the ten largest hold around 21%. These data belong to a study of T cells in Graves' hyperthyroidism and ophthalmopathy. Whole-study findings and limits: Most expanded thyroid clonotypes above 0.001 also appeared in blood.

The TCR was taken from a man between 25 and 39 years old with Graves' hyperthyroidism that later progressed to Graves' ophthalmopathy. The V call is TRBV5-1, the J call TRBJ2-7; D may be TRBD1 (6 bases). Material for sequencing was blood. In DNA, the CDR3 is TGCGCCAGCAGCGGGGGCCTCATGAGAAACGAGCAGTACTTC. This sequence encodes CASSGGLMRNEQYF. The full variable domain, in which reference TRBV5-1 and TRBJ2-7 provide the parts outside the CDR3, is KAGVTQTPRYLIKTRGQQVTLSCSPISGHRSVSWYQQTPGQGLQFLFEYFSETQRNKGNFPGRFSGRQFSNSRSEMNVSTLELGDSALYLCASSGGLMRNEQYFGPGTRLTVT.